Listed here is a single T cell receptor (beta chain). Its antigen is not identified. CDR1 is MGHRA, CDR2 YSYEKL, per germline. The CDR3 is 16 residues long. V was trimmed by 0 bases and J by 2 bases, leaving 14 bases between them. These data belong to a study of post-analysis software for immune sequencing data. Study results and limitations: When the samples were clustered directly with F measure, those that had been prepared in the same batch showed strong co-clustering. A significant reduction in normalized Chao1 diversity was observed in multiple sclerosis patients versus controls. Comparison of patients with controls showed about 5 TRBV segments more frequent in patients, TRBV5-6, TRBV5-1 and TRBV20-1 among them.

Sequencing libraries made from TCR beta cDNA carried unique molecular identifiers. Using its own MiXCR run on the PCR reads, TCRdb lists one record per CDR3 protein. The sample includes about 620,000 distinct CDR3 sequences, about 40% of them seen just once. The receptor was derived from a girl aged 5 to 17 with multiple sclerosis. The chain combines TRBV4-1 with TRBJ2-7; no reliable D call. Sequenced material: blood. The CDR3 here is CASSQDSNESPYEQYF. CDR3 DNA: TGCGCCAGCAGCCAAGATTCTAATGAGAGCCCCTACGAGCAGTACTTC.